This T cell receptor (beta chain) was identified in a study of somatic mutations in cytotoxic T cells in rheumatoid arthritis. Study results and limitations: The slight TRBV07 underrepresentation in rheumatoid arthritis patients received no adjustment for multiple comparisons. In about an eighth of the 65 patients, the largest CD8+ clone exceeded 20% of CD8+ cells.

Remarks on this clone: The antigen remains unidentified.

The protocol was immunoSEQ multiplex PCR, while the TCRdb copy is restricted to in-frame clones and leaves out a portion. This sample has about 15,000 clones, with 72% found just once. Trimming stripped 5 bases from V and 1 base from J, with 17 bases between. The CDR3 totals 16 residues. Germline CDR1 is SEHNR and CDR2 is FQNEAQ (reference sequence). The chain uses TRBV7-9 and TRBJ2-5; D perhaps matches TRBD1 (6 bases). This clonotype was obtained from an adult with rheumatoid arthritis. Sequenced material: CD8+ T cells sorted from blood. CDR3 bases: TGTGCCAGCAGCGGCAAGGACAGCTTCCTCCAAGAGACCCAGTACTTC. Protein: CASSGKDSFLQETQYF.